These 31 T cell receptor beta chains share one sample of origin, sequenced in a study of T cells in Graves' hyperthyroidism and ophthalmopathy. Template material for amplifying TCR beta CDR3 regions consisted of RNA transcripts. Using the HTBI primer set, a first-round RT-PCR was run on the TCR CDR3. One entry per CDR3 protein, called by TCRdb with MiXCR from the multiplex PCR reads. The sample has approximately 360,000 distinct CDR3 sequences; 15% to 19% are singletons. The specimen was blood. Source of these receptors: a woman aged 18 to 35 with Graves' hyperthyroidism that later progressed to Graves' ophthalmopathy.

This chain connects TRBV5-1 to TRBJ2-1; TRBD2 matches 9 bases. V lost 6 bases, J lost 2 bases, and 12 bases stayed unmatched. The germline V gene encodes CDR1 SGHRS and CDR2 YFSETQ. The CDR3 is 17 residues long. The CDR3 nucleotides are TGCGCCAGCACCTTTTTGAAAGCGGGAGGTCCCTACAATGAGCAGTTCTTC. Its translation is CASTFLKAGGPYNEQFF.

This clonotype appeared many times. The rearrangement uses TRBV14 and TRBJ2-1; TRBD2 matches at 10 bases. CDR3 length: 17 residues. V was clipped by 4 bases and J by 8 bases; unmatched bases: 14. Germline CDR1 reads SGHDN; CDR2 reads FVKESK. The CDR3 DNA reads TGTGCCAGCAGCCCGCGGGATCCTAGCGGGAGTTTTGATGAGCAGTTCTTC. Residues: CASSPRDPSGSFDEQFF. Full variable domain (rest looked up from reference TRBV14 and TRBJ2-1): EAGVTQFPSHSVIEKGQTVTLRCDPISGHDNLYWYRRVMGKEIKFLLHFVKESKQDESGMPNNRFLAERTGGTYSTLKVQPAELEDSGVYFCASSPRDPSGSFDEQFFGPGTRLTVL.

This clonotype was seen at least ten times. The rearrangement links TRBV7-8 to TRBJ2-7, with 11 positions matching TRBD2. Looked up from germline, CDR1 is SGHVS and CDR2 is FQNEAQ. Trimming cost V 4 bases and J 5 bases; bases outside gene matches: 7. There are 15 residues in the CDR3. CDR3: CASSSLAGGPHEQYF. DNA for the CDR3: TGTGCCAGCAGCTCCTTAGCGGGAGGGCCCCACGAGCAGTACTTC.

Many counts were recorded for this clonotype. The rearrangement links TRBV20-1 to TRBJ2-1; 7 bases line up with TRBD2. Per the germline V gene, CDR1 is DFQATT and CDR2 is SNEGSKA (reference sequence). The length of the CDR3 is 11 residues. J lost 10 bases, V lost 6 bases, and 6 bases had no gene match. The CDR3 bases are TGCAGTGCCAGTAGCGGGCGCGAGCAGTTCTTC. Amino acid sequence: CSASSGREQFF.

This clonotype has a count of ten or more. This chain connects TRBV18 to TRBJ2-5; 13 bases are shared with TRBD2. The CDR3 has 16 amino acids. Germline assignment: CDR1 KGHSH and CDR2 LQKENI. Trimming took 6 bases from V and 4 from J; bases not matched to a gene: 8. The CDR3, as DNA: TGTGCCAGCTCCGCAGTGAGGACTAGCGGGAGAGAGACCCAGTACTTC. This sequence encodes CASSAVRTSGRETQYF.

Turning to this clonotype: A much larger clone lies one base from this, so it may be a read error. The missing conserved phenylalanine or tryptophan at the end of this CDR3 makes a read error likely. In nucleotides, the CDR3 is TGTGCCTGGAGTGTTAGCGGGGGGCGCACTGAAGCTTTCCTT. Protein: CAWSVSGGRTEAFL. The chain has TRBV30 and TRBJ1-1; D may be TRBD1 (6 bases). This CDR3 contains 14 residues. Trimming left V 0 bases short and J 4 bases short, with 12 bases between. Germline V CDR1 and CDR2: GTSNPN, SVGIG (reference sequence).

For this clonotype: Possible read error: a much larger clone is one base away. The chain is built from TRBV5-1 and TRBJ2-7; D is uncertain. V dropped 3 bases and J dropped 6 bases, with 10 bases sitting between them. This CDR3 has 12 residues. Germline loops: CDR1 SGHRS, CDR2 YFSETQ. The CDR3 bases are TGCGCCAGCAGCTACGACAACTGCGAGCAGTACTTC. This sequence encodes CASSYDNCEQYF.

This clonotype has only a few counts. The V call is TRBV9, the J call TRBJ2-2, with D unresolved. Per the germline V gene, CDR1 is SGDLS and CDR2 is YYNGEE. The CDR3 runs to 14 residues. V lost 3 bases, J lost 4 bases, and 10 bases lay in between. The CDR3 sequence is CASSGFYSTGELFF. DNA for the CDR3: TGTGCCAGCAGCGGTTTTTACTCCACCGGGGAGCTGTTTTTT. Variable domain in full (rest from reference TRBV9 and TRBJ2-2): DSGVTQTPKHLITATGQRVTLRCSPRSGDLSVYWYQQSLDQGLQFLIQYYNGEERAKGNILERFSAQQFPDLHSELNLSSLELGDSALYFCASSGFYSTGELFFGEGSRLTVL.

This clonotype was seen repeatedly, ten times or more. The chain carries TRBV7-9 and TRBJ2-5; D not resolved. The CDR3 has 13 residues. Germline assignment: CDR1 SEHNR and CDR2 FQNEAQ (reference sequence). V lost 5 bases, J lost 0 bases, and 7 bases lay in between. The CDR3 sequence is CASSAVHQETQYF. The CDR3 nucleotides read TGTGCCAGCAGCGCCGTTCACCAAGAGACCCAGTACTTC.

Turning to this clonotype: One end of the junction fails to match germline, which may point to a read error. The J gene is TRBJ2-7, the V gene TRBV27; TRBD2 matches at 7 bases. CDR1 MNHEY and CDR2 SMNVEV come from the germline V gene (reference sequence). This CDR3 contains 16 residues. The CDR3 loop is CASSLAGGGSSYGQYF. The CDR3 DNA sequence: TGTGCCAGCAGCCTGGCTGGGGGGGGGAGCTCCTACGGGCAGTACTTC.

This clonotype was recorded a few times. This chain uses TRBV4-1 with TRBJ2-5; D remains ambiguous. Germline V gene lookup returns CDR1 MGHRA and CDR2 YSYEKL. The V gene lost 2 bases and the J gene lost 5 bases, with 15 bases spanning the gap. This CDR3 is built from 15 residues. This CDR3 is CASSQRAAFRETQYF. DNA of the CDR3: TGCGCCAGCAGCCAACGGGCGGCGTTTAGGGAGACCCAGTACTTC.

The rearrangement uses TRBV4-3 and TRBJ2-1; D possibly matches TRBD1 or TRBD2 (5 bases each). Germline V lookup: CDR1 LGHNA, CDR2 YSLEER. The CDR3 is made up of 14 amino acids. The ends were cut back, 4 bases at V and 8 bases at J, with 15 bases in the middle. CDR3 sequence reads: CASSRDQGWYEQFF. Written as DNA, the CDR3 is TGCGCCAGCAGCCGGGACCAGGGTTGGTATGAGCAGTTCTTC.

This clonotype has more than one count but fewer than ten. A much larger clone differs from this one at a single base, so this may be a read error. This chain connects TRBV20-1 to TRBJ2-7; the D gene is possibly TRBD1 (5 bases). The CDR3 covers 13 residues. Germline CDR1 and CDR2: DFQATT and SNEGSKA (reference sequence). The ends were cut back, 0 bases at V and 0 bases at J, with 6 bases in the middle. CDR3 nucleotides: TGCAGTGCTAGAGACAGGGCCTCCTACGAGCAGTACTTC. This sequence encodes CSARDRASYEQYF.

This clonotype was counted many times. The chain uses TRBV20-1 and TRBJ1-2, with 11 bases lining up with TRBD1. This CDR3 comprises 14 residues. The ends lost 6 bases at V and 4 bases at J; junction bases unmatched: 7. Germline values: CDR1 DFQATT, CDR2 SNEGSKA (reference sequence). The CDR3 reads CSASWTGGFYGYTF. CDR3 nucleotide sequence: TGCAGTGCCAGTTGGACAGGGGGCTTCTATGGCTACACCTTC.

At least ten counts were recorded for this clonotype. The chain combines TRBV7-9 with TRBJ2-3, with unresolved D. The CDR3 totals 17 residues. Germline V gene data show CDR1 as SEHNR and CDR2 as FQNEAQ (reference sequence). Trimming stripped 1 base from V and 3 bases from J, with 17 bases between. The CDR3 DNA reads as TGTGCCAGCAGCTTAGTGGGCCGACTGCTCTTAACAGATACGCAGTATTTT. Protein product: CASSLVGRLLLTDTQYF.

This clonotype was detected ten times or more. The chain has TRBV3-1 and TRBJ2-2, with D hard to call. V was pared by 2 bases and J by 4 bases, with 5 bases between. The CDR3 is 13 residues long. Germline V lookup: CDR1 LGHDT, CDR2 YNNKEL (reference sequence). The CDR3 nucleotides read TGTGCCAGCAGCCAACTGGTCACCGGGGAGCTGTTTTTT. Its translation is CASSQLVTGELFF.

The chain is built from TRBV14 and TRBJ2-3, with 9 bases that match TRBD2. V was clipped by 2 bases and J by 4 bases; unmatched bases: 4. CDR1 and CDR2 (germline): SGHDN, FVKESK. This CDR3 is built from 15 residues. The CDR3 spells CASSQLAGSPDTQYF. CDR3 nucleotide sequence: TGTGCCAGCAGCCAACTAGCGGGAAGTCCAGATACGCAGTATTTT.

This clonotype was observed a few times. This chain joins TRBV27 and TRBJ2-4; D call uncertain. CDR3 size: 13 residues. Deletions cut 2 bases from V and 8 bases from J, with 10 bases between. Germline loops: CDR1 MNHEY, CDR2 SMNVEV (reference sequence). The chain's CDR3 is CASSLKVWDIQYF. In nucleotides, the CDR3 is TGTGCCAGCAGTTTAAAGGTTTGGGACATTCAGTACTTC.

This clonotype has at least ten counts. The J gene is TRBJ1-1, the V gene TRBV20-1, with 8 positions matching TRBD1. Germline values: CDR1 DFQATT, CDR2 SNEGSKA (reference sequence). Trimming removed 3 bases from V and 10 bases from J; junction bases left unmatched: 10. The CDR3 is made up of 13 amino acids. CDR3 in DNA: TGCAGTGCTAGGTTCCAGGGGGCGATTACAGCTTTCTTT. Amino acids: CSARFQGAITAFF.

The CDR3: CSAVAGGPGNEQFF. CDR3 in DNA: TGCAGCGCAGTAGCGGGAGGGCCGGGTAATGAGCAGTTCTTC. V and J are TRBV20-1 and TRBJ2-1, with TRBD2 identical over 11 bases. The CDR3 sequence is 14 residues long. Germline V lookup: CDR1 DFQATT, CDR2 SNEGSKA (reference sequence).

This clonotype was counted between two and nine times. The chain recombines TRBV5-4 with TRBJ2-5, with 9 bases fitting TRBD2. The CDR3 length is 16 residues. V lost 0 bases and J lost 5; bases outside the gene matches: 8. In germline, CDR1 is SGHNT, CDR2 YYREEE (reference sequence). The CDR3 DNA is TGTGCCAGCAGCTTGGGAGTTAGCGGGAGTTGGGAGACCCAGTACTTC. It specifies CASSLGVSGSWETQYF.

In this sample, this clonotype turned up many times. This sequence joins TRBV28 and TRBJ1-1, with a tentative D call TRBD1 (5 bases). Germline V CDR1 and CDR2: MDHEN, SYDVKM. CDR3 length: 14 residues. V dropped 6 bases and J dropped 0 bases, with 11 bases sitting between them. The CDR3 sequence is CASSRDGMNTEAFF. For the CDR3, the DNA is TGTGCCAGCAGCCGGGACGGAATGAACACTGAAGCTTTCTTT.

The CDR3 DNA sequence: TGTGCCAGTAGTGCCCAGGGTTCTGGGGCCAACGTCCTGACTTTC. Its protein product is CASSAQGSGANVLTF. The rearrangement joins TRBV19 to TRBJ2-6; maybe TRBD1 (5 bases). Germline CDR1 LNHDA, CDR2 SQIVND (reference sequence). The CDR3 length is 15 residues. V was clipped by 5 bases and J by 1 base, with 9 bases between them.

This clonotype has at least ten counts. The chain is built from TRBV19 and TRBJ1-1; no definite D call. Germline V gives CDR1 LNHDA, CDR2 SQIVND (reference sequence). The CDR3 loop spans 15 amino acids. V gave up 3 bases and J gave up 4 bases, with 15 bases separating them. The CDR3 is CASSMGPSGTTEAFF. For the CDR3, the DNA is TGTGCCAGTAGTATGGGCCCTTCAGGTACCACTGAAGCTTTCTTT.

There are many counts of this clonotype. The V gene is TRBV20-1, the J gene TRBJ2-7; no clear D. There are 13 residues in the CDR3. Germline V gene sequence: CDR1 DFQATT, CDR2 SNEGSKA (reference sequence). Deletions cut 1 base from V and 3 bases from J, with 10 bases between. The CDR3 region has the DNA TGCAGTGCTAGAGTGGAGAAGGGCTACGAGCAGTACTTC. This encodes CSARVEKGYEQYF.

The rearrangement links TRBV9 to TRBJ2-7; the D is unclear. Germline lookup yields CDR1 SGDLS and CDR2 YYNGEE. The length of the CDR3 is 12 residues. Trimming took 0 bases from V and 8 from J, leaving 9 bases between them. CDR3 sequence reads: CASSVEDEQQYF. As DNA, the CDR3 is TGTGCCAGCAGCGTAGAGGACGAGCAGCAGTACTTC.

This clonotype was detected many times. The genes are TRBV20-1 and TRBJ2-7; 13 positions match TRBD2. Germline CDR1 reads DFQATT; CDR2 reads SNEGSKA (reference sequence). This CDR3 has 14 residues. V was pared by 4 bases and J by 4 bases, with 4 bases of the junction left unmatched. The CDR3: CSATPGLAGYEQYF. The CDR3 DNA is TGCAGTGCTACTCCGGGACTAGCGGGATACGAGCAGTACTTC.

The V and J genes are TRBV7-6 and TRBJ2-2; TRBD2 aligns across 11 bases. Losses at the gene ends were 4 bases for V and 0 bases for J; bases not matched to a gene: 10. Germline CDR1 and CDR2: SGHVS and FNYEAQ. The CDR3 runs to 19 residues. CDR3 bases: TGTGCCAGCAGCTCAGGACTAGCGGGCCATGAGGCGAACACCGGGGAGCTGTTTTTT. This sequence encodes CASSSGLAGHEANTGELFF.

The chain carries TRBV29-1 and TRBJ2-1, with unresolved D. The CDR3 runs to 12 residues. Germline V gene sequence: CDR1 SQVTM, CDR2 ANQGSEA. V lost 3 bases and J 6 bases, leaving 9 bases between the germline ends. The DNA for the CDR3 is TGCAGCGTTGATCAGTCACGCAATGAGCAGTTCTTC. Translation: CSVDQSRNEQFF.

This clonotype was counted at least ten times. The J gene is TRBJ1-6, the V gene TRBV7-2; a possible D gene is TRBD1 (6 bases). V was pared by 1 base and J by 5 bases, with 9 bases between. The CDR3 spans 15 residues. Per the germline V gene, CDR1 is SGHTA and CDR2 is FQGNSA. The CDR3 spells CASSLDRTDNSPLHF. The CDR3 nucleotides read TGTGCCAGCAGCTTAGACCGGACAGATAATTCACCCCTCCACTTT.

Of note for this clonotype: One junction end does not reproduce the germline sequence, and a read error may be involved. V and J are TRBV15 and TRBJ2-3; no reliable D call. This CDR3 contains 13 residues. Germline values: CDR1 LNHNV, CDR2 YYDKDF (reference sequence). CDR3 sequence reads: CVTSRRITDTQYF. The CDR3 nucleotides read TGTGTCACCAGCAGGCGCATCACAGATACGCAGTATTTT.